Following are 8 T cell receptor beta chains from one sample sequenced in a study of memory CD4+ T cells and cytomegalovirus serostatus. Single viable CD3+CD4+CD8-CD45RO+ cells were sorted as the memory CD4+ T cells. Libraries were prepared by immunoSEQ multiplex PCR; TCRdb keeps only in-frame clonotypes and omits some of them. This table holds fewer than 90,000 clones, under 80% found once. The sample consisted of memory CD4+ T cells from blood. Receptor source: an adult in good health and CMV-seropositive.

V is TRBV19 and J is TRBJ2-5; 9 bases align to TRBD2. V shed 5 bases and J 3 bases; nucleotides not matched to a gene: 4. The CDR3 runs 14 residues. CDR1 is LNHDA and CDR2 is SQIVND in the germline V gene (reference sequence). The chain's CDR3 is CASSPRTSEETQYF. The CDR3 DNA follows: TGTGCCAGTAGTCCCCGGACTAGCGAAGAGACCCAGTACTTC. Supplemented by reference TRBV19 and TRBJ2-5, the full variable domain reads DGGITQSPKYLFRKEGQNVTLSCEQNLNHDAMYWYRQDPGQGLRLIYYSQIVNDFQKGDIAEGYSVSREKKESFPLTVTSAQKNPTAFYLCASSPRTSEETQYFGPGTRLLVL.

This clone was seen ten or more times. V usage is TRBV10-3 and J usage is TRBJ1-2, with 8 positions matching TRBD1. The CDR3 spans 12 residues. Looked up from germline, CDR1 is ENHRY and CDR2 is SYGVKD. Unmatched junction bases numbered 2, after V lost 5 bases and J lost 6 bases. DNA of the CDR3: TGTGCCATCAGTTCGACAGGGGATGGCTACACCTTC. It specifies CAISSTGDGYTF.

The rearrangement joins TRBV14 to TRBJ1-2; 7 positions agree with TRBD1. The junction had 3 bases not matched to a gene; V was cut back by 4 bases and J by 4 bases. The CDR3 extends over 13 amino acids. Germline CDR1 and CDR2: SGHDN and FVKESK. The CDR3 DNA sequence: TGTGCCAGCAGCCCCAACAGGGGCTATGGCTACACCTTC. Protein sequence: CASSPNRGYGYTF.

This clone appeared once. This chain joins TRBV18 and TRBJ1-1; maybe TRBD1 (5 bases). CDR3 length equals 17 residues. Germline-derived CDR1 and CDR2 are KGHSH and LQKENI. The V end was cut by 6 bases, the J end by 1 base, with 21 bases between. The CDR3 spells CASSPSPGTAGNTEAFF. The CDR3 DNA reads TGTGCCAGCTCTCCAAGTCCCGGGACGGCGGGGAACACTGAAGCTTTCTTT.

The genes are TRBV27 and TRBJ1-5, with TRBD1 matching over 7 bases. Per germline, CDR1 MNHEY and CDR2 SMNVEV (reference sequence). This CDR3 is built from 15 residues. The V and J ends lost 0 bases and 4 bases, in that order; junction bases with no gene match: 3. CDR3: CASSLSRQGNQPQHF. The CDR3 coding sequence is TGTGCCAGCAGTTTATCGAGACAGGGAAATCAGCCCCAGCATTTT.

The V call is TRBV15, the J call TRBJ1-4; D is perhaps TRBD1 (6 bases). This CDR3 has 16 residues. CDR1 and CDR2 from the germline V gene are LNHNV and YYDKDF (reference sequence). V lost 3 bases to trimming and J lost 0 bases, with 11 bases between them. The CDR3 sequence is CATSRNSGATNEKLFF. Here the CDR3 DNA reads TGTGCCACCAGCAGGAATTCAGGGGCAACTAATGAAAAACTGTTTTTT.

The chain links TRBV9 to TRBJ2-3; 7 positions match TRBD2. This CDR3 contains 16 residues. Losses at the gene ends were 3 bases for V and 1 base for J; bases not matched to a gene: 8. Germline V gene data show CDR1 as SGDLS and CDR2 as YYNGEE. This CDR3 is CASSALGGGGTDTQYF. The CDR3 nucleotides are TGTGCCAGCAGCGCCTTGGGGGGAGGGGGCACAGATACGCAGTATTTT.

CDR3 nucleotide sequence: TGTGCCTGGAGGGATAACCACAGGGAGGATGAGACCCAGTACTTC. This gives the protein CAWRDNHREDETQYF. The chain employs TRBV30 and TRBJ2-5; either TRBD1 or TRBD2 may supply D (6 bases each). This CDR3 spans 15 amino acids. Germline assignment: CDR1 GTSNPN and CDR2 SVGIG (reference sequence). The V end lost 3 bases, the J end lost 5 bases, and 19 bases lay between the germline ends.